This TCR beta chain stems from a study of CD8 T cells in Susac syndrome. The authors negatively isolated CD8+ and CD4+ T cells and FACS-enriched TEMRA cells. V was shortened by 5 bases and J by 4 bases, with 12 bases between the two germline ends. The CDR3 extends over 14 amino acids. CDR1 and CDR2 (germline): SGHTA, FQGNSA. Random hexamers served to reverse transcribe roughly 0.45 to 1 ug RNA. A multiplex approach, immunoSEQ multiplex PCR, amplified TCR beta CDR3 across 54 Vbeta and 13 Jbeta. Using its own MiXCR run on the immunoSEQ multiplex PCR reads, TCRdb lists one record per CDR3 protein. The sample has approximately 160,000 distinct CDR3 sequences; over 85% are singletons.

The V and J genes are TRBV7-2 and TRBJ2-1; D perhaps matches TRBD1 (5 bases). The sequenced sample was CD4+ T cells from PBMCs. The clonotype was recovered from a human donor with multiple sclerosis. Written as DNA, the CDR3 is TGTGCCAGCAGCCTCGCCAGGGAATACAATGAGCAGTTCTTC. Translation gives CASSLAREYNEQFF.